The rows below give T cell receptor beta chains drawn from one sample of a study of T cell repertoires in cytomegalovirus infection. TCRdb passed the reads through MiXCR, listing each CDR3 protein once. The sample shows roughly 46,000 distinct CDR3 sequences, around 18% of them seen only once. Antigens of these TCRs are unknown. The material sequenced was CD8+ T cells from cultured PBMCs, taken from culture after CMV antigen stimulation. These receptors all come from a human donor in good health (CMV status not recorded). Some clones in this sample may be carry-over from other donors' samples. Both conserved end residues are part of each CDR3. Fields, in order: clone size, J gene, D gene, V gene, CDR3 DNA, CDR3 protein. D genes are given only for firm matches. Clone size appears in some rows only: once, few, many, or a class for an expanded clone.

>NA|TRBJ1-6|NA|TRBV20-1
TGCAGTGCTAGAAAGGGAAACCTCTCCTATAATTCACCCCTCCACTTT
CSARKGNLSYNSPLHF
>many|TRBJ2-5|NA|TRBV7-2
TGTGCCAGCAGCTTAGACAACCAAGAGACCCAGTACTTC
CASSLDNQETQYF
>NA|TRBJ1-1|NA|TRBV20-1
TGCAGTGCTATTGCTCAGGGGACTGAAGCTTTCTTT
CSAIAQGTEAFF
>many|TRBJ1-1|NA|TRBV12-3/TRBV12-4
TGTGCCAGCAGTTTAGTTGCAGCATCGAGTGAAGCTTTCTTT
CASSLVAASSEAFF
>many|TRBJ2-5|TRBD2|TRBV5-8
TGTGCCAGCAGCGTCGAGAGGATTAGCGGGGGGCTCAGGGAGACCCAGTACTTC
CASSVERISGGLRETQYF
>many|TRBJ1-5|NA|TRBV7-8
TGTGCCAGCACCCTCGGGGGGTACAATCAGCCCCAGCATTTT
CASTLGGYNQPQHF
>NA|TRBJ2-1|TRBD2|TRBV6-2/TRBV6-3
TGTGCCAGCAGGAGAAGCGGGGGGCTCCACCCGACCTCCTACAATGAGCAGTTCTTC
CASRRSGGLHPTSYNEQFF
>NA|TRBJ1-2|NA|TRBV29-1
TGCAGCGTATTTTTACCACGGACTAATGGCTACACCTTC
CSVFLPRTNGYTF
>many|TRBJ2-1|NA|TRBV7-7
TGTGCTAGCAGCTTAGATCGAGTCAATGAGCAGTTCTTC
CASSLDRVNEQFF
>NA|TRBJ2-7|NA|TRBV29-1
TGCAGCGTGACAGATACAGGGAGCTCCTACGAGCAGTACTTC
CSVTDTGSSYEQYF
>NA|TRBJ2-7|NA|TRBV7-9
TGTGCCAGCAGCTCCACCAACTACTACGAGCAGTACTTC
CASSSTNYYEQYF
>few|TRBJ2-1|NA|TRBV27
TGTGCCAGCAGTTTTTCGGGTAGCTTCTATGAGCAGTTCTTC
CASSFSGSFYEQFF
>few|TRBJ1-1|NA|TRBV20-1
TGCAGTGCTAGAGATCTAAAGGACACTGAAGCTTTCTTT
CSARDLKDTEAFF
>once|TRBJ2-5|TRBD2|TRBV20-1
TGCAGTGCTAGAGTGGGGGGGGGCCAAGAGACCCAGTACTTC
CSARVGGGQETQYF
>NA|TRBJ2-7|NA|TRBV20-1
TGCAGTGCTAACACCCGGGACACCACCTACGAGCAGTACTTC
CSANTRDTTYEQYF
>many|TRBJ1-1|NA|TRBV25-1
TGTGCCAGCAGTGAAAACCGGGCTACAATGGAGCGAAGCTTT
CASSENRATMERSF
>few|TRBJ2-3|TRBD1|TRBV10-3
TGTGCCATCAGTGAGGAGGGGGGGACAGGGGCAGATACGCAGTATTTT
CAISEEGGTGADTQYF
>many|TRBJ2-7|TRBD2|TRBV4-3
TGCGCCAGCAGCCAAGATGATGTGGTCAGCGGGAGCTCCTACGAGCAGTACTTC
CASSQDDVVSGSSYEQYF
>many|TRBJ2-1|NA|TRBV7-9
TGTGCCAGCAGCTTCGAGACCAATGAGCAGTTCTTC
CASSFETNEQFF
>NA|TRBJ2-1|TRBD1|TRBV4-1
TGCGCCAGCAGCCAAGAGACAGGGGGATCCAATGAGCAGTTCTTC
CASSQETGGSNEQFF
>NA|TRBJ2-7|TRBD1|TRBV7-6
TGTGCCAGCAGCTCCGCTGGGACAGGGGTGAGATGGTACTTC
CASSSAGTGVRWYF
>few|TRBJ2-3|TRBD1|TRBV7-4
TGTGCCAGCAGCACCCCGGGACAGGGCCTTAGGGATACGCAGTATTTT
CASSTPGQGLRDTQYF
>NA|TRBJ2-7|NA|TRBV27
TGTGCCAACAGTTTAGCAATTGGGAGGAGGGAATCTGACGAGCAGTACTTC
CANSLAIGRRESDEQYF
>NA|TRBJ2-2|TRBD2|TRBV6-2/TRBV6-3
TGTGCCAGCAGTCTTCCTACTCTAACGGGACTAGTAGGAACCGGGGAGCTGTTTTTT
CASSLPTLTGLVGTGELFF
>few|TRBJ1-5|TRBD1|TRBV30
TGTGCCTGGAGTGCAGGGGGATACAATCAGCCCCAGCATTTT
CAWSAGGYNQPQHF
>NA|TRBJ2-7|NA|TRBV12-3/TRBV12-4
TGTGCCAGCAGTTTAGGTGAACGCTCCTACGAGCAGTACTTC
CASSLGERSYEQYF
>medium-sized|TRBJ1-1|NA|TRBV6-1
TGTGCCAGCAGTGACGGACAGAACACTGAAGCTTTCTTT
CASSDGQNTEAFF
>NA|TRBJ2-1|NA|TRBV7-9
TGTGCCAGCAGCTTAGCGGTGGGGGACCGTGAGCAGTTCTTC
CASSLAVGDREQFF
>NA|TRBJ1-2|TRBD1|TRBV12-3/TRBV12-4
TGTGCCAGCAGGCCGGGACAGGGAGGCTATGGCTACACCTTC
CASRPGQGGYGYTF
>many|TRBJ2-3|NA|TRBV11-2
TGTGCCAGCAGCTATTGGACAGGAAAGCGGGAAACAGATACGCAGTATTTT
CASSYWTGKRETDTQYF
>NA|TRBJ1-2|NA|TRBV4-3
TGCGCCAGCAGCCAAGCCCAGGTTACCCCTACCTTC
CASSQAQVTPTF
>few|TRBJ1-1|TRBD1|TRBV13
TGTGCCAGCAGCCCATCGGACAGGCCGAACACTGAAGCTTTCTTT
CASSPSDRPNTEAFF